This TCR beta chain emerged from a study of CD8 T cells in Susac syndrome (dated by TCRdb to between 2018 and 2021). As for the study more broadly: Repertoire sequencing was used to test whether CD8+ T cell activation and differentiation in Susac syndrome was antigen driven. The clonality of the CD8+ T cell repertoire was compared across over 10 healthy donors, around 14 Susac syndrome patients and around 16 multiple sclerosis patients. Here is what the overall study found, with its caveats: The number of individuals in the TCR sequencing and HLA analysis was recognized as being relatively small.

The germline V gene (reference sequence) yields PRHDT for CDR1 and FYEKMQ for CDR2. Counted from cysteine to phenylalanine, this CDR3 has 15 amino acids. Just the 45-base CDR3 DNA is kept, in frame starting at base 1. For this chain, trimming is 0 bases at the V end and 6 bases at the J end, and the number of junction bases without a gene match is 5. High-throughput TCR beta sequencing profiled peripheral blood CD8+ and CD4+ T cells from healthy donors, Susac syndrome patients and multiple sclerosis patients. Treatment-naive patients with stable or active relapsing-remitting disease fulfilling revised McDonald criteria were used as multiple sclerosis controls. Bulk CD8+ and CD4+ T cells were purified by magnetic negative isolation, while CD8+ TEMRA cells were enriched using FACS. Blood was collected in EDTA tubes and processed within 24 hours, with PBMCs isolated through density gradient centrifugation. PBMCs intended for TCR sequencing were cryopreserved in liquid nitrogen and thawed later in a water bath at 37 degrees C. The sorted or isolated CD4+, CD8+ and CD8+ TEMRA cells reached a purity of at least 90%.

In regard to this clonotype: The antigen this receptor binds is unknown. No base quality values were provided; no much bigger clone lies one nucleotide off.

RNA was extracted using the RNeasy kit, and 0.5 to 1 microgram was reverse transcribed with random hexamers. TCR beta CDR3 regions were amplified with the immunoSEQ multiplex PCR assay covering 54 Vbeta and 13 Jbeta segments. To correct PCR amplification bias, a synthetic template baseline was used for both primer optimization and computational correction. Regarding the original processing steps: Reads were annotated to V, D and J genes per IMGT and analyzed with immunoSEQ Analyzer, keeping only productive sequences. To calculate clonality, Shannon entropy was normalized by log2 of the number of productive unique sequences and then subtracted from one. Public and private clones were assessed among the 100 most prevalent clones of each patient and control. Clones were defined as Susac-specific when absent from the healthy and MS cohorts, from roughly 1,100 published viral clones and from other ImmuneACCESS disease sequences. The public reads were run again by TCRdb, first through fastp at Q25 and then through MiXCR, and only productive beta chains were kept. Identical CDR3 protein sequences are pooled into one entry, listed with their most common genes and DNA. These V and J calls rely on TCRdb rather than the paper's analysis. Across this sample there are 75,000 to 95,000 distinct CDR3 sequences, with around 90% seen only once. The ten largest clones take up 0.5% to 0.6% of the sample.

Sequencing used CD8+ T cells from PBMCs. The TCR was taken from a human donor with multiple sclerosis. The sequence is built from TRBV13 and TRBJ2-1, with 7 junctional bases fitting TRBD2. The CDR3 in this case is CASSLGSSGVNEQFF. The base sequence is TGTGCCAGCAGCTTAGGGTCCAGCGGGGTCAATGAGCAGTTCTTC. Reference TRBV13 and TRBJ2-1 proteins supply the regions before and after the CDR3; the full variable domain is: AAGVIQSPRHLIKEKRETATLKCYPIPRHDTVYWYQQGPGQDPQFLISFYEKMQSDKGSIPDRFSAQQFSDYHSELNMSSLELGDSALYFCASSLGSSGVNEQFFGPGTRLTVL.